Presented here are 32 T cell receptor beta chains from one specimen sequenced in a study of blood T cell repertoires in COVID-19 (dated by TCRdb to the early 2020s). The library relied on the immunoSEQ multiplex PCR assay. TCRdb carries this immuneACCESS record with in-frame sequences only. Its versions omit some clonotypes, under half of them owing to an unresolved V gene in the studies checked, with the rest unexplained. Within this sample are about 170,000 clones, with about 85% of them counted one time only. The ten largest clones represent 7% of the sample. The sequenced sample was peripheral blood. These receptors were taken from a woman older than 75 in a cohort sampled during active or convalescent COVID-19.

The V and J genes are TRBV4-3 and TRBJ2-2; TRBD1 agrees at 8 bases. This CDR3 has 18 amino acids. The V and J ends lost 1 base and 0 bases, in that order; junction bases with no gene match: 7. Germline V gene lookup returns CDR1 LGHNA and CDR2 YSLEER. The CDR3 protein is CASSQGQGSLSNTGELFF. As DNA, the CDR3 is TGCGCCAGCAGCCAAGGACAGGGGTCGTTATCGAACACCGGGGAGCTGTTTTTT.

The chain uses TRBV16 and TRBJ1-2, with a tentative D call TRBD1 (6 bases). The CDR3 is 14 amino acids. The germline V gene has CDR1 KGHSY and CDR2 FQNENV. V gave up 0 bases and J gave up 6 bases, with 11 bases separating them. CDR3 loop: CASSQSRTENGYTF. The CDR3 coding sequence is TGTGCCAGCAGCCAATCGCGGACAGAAAATGGCTACACCTTC. The variable domain in full, with the rest retrieved from reference TRBV16 and TRBJ1-2, is GEEVAQTPKHLVRGEGQKAKLYCAPIKGHSYVFWYQQVLKNEFKFLISFQNENVFDETGMPKERFSAKCLPNSPCSLEIQATKLEDSAVYFCASSQSRTENGYTFGSGTRLTVV.

This sequence joins TRBV29-1 and TRBJ1-1; D call uncertain. The germline V and J ends were trimmed by 0 bases and 1 base, with 9 bases remaining between them. The CDR3 spans 14 residues. Germline CDR1 and CDR2: SQVTM and ANQGSEA. This CDR3 reads CSVEEVQRNTEAFF. As DNA, the CDR3 is TGCAGCGTTGAAGAAGTACAGAGGAACACTGAAGCTTTCTTT.

This chain connects TRBV7-2 to TRBJ1-1, with 8 positions matching TRBD1. Per the germline V gene, CDR1 is SGHTA and CDR2 is FQGNSA. V shed 7 bases and J 0 bases; nucleotides not matched to a gene: 4. The CDR3 extends over 14 amino acids. CDR3 region: CASNTGGLNTEAFF. The CDR3 DNA is TGTGCCAGCAACACAGGGGGATTGAACACTGAAGCTTTCTTT.

This clone came up once. V is TRBV5-4 and J is TRBJ1-4, with TRBD1 matching over 9 bases. V shed 4 bases and J 7 bases; nucleotides not matched to a gene: 5. The CDR3 length is 14 residues. From germline, CDR1 is SGHNT and CDR2 YYREEE (reference sequence). CDR3 nucleotide sequence: TGTGCCAGCAGCCAGACAGGGGGAGGTGAAAAACTGTTTTTT. Protein sequence: CASSQTGGGEKLFF. The full variable domain, with the rest looked up from reference TRBV5-4 and TRBJ1-4, is ETGVTQSPTHLIKTRGQQVTLRCSSQSGHNTVSWYQQALGQGPQFIFQYYREEENGRGNFPPRFSGLQFPNYSSELNVNALELDDSALYLCASSQTGGGEKLFFGSGTQLSVL.

The rearrangement uses TRBV27 and TRBJ2-1, with 10 bases aligning to TRBD1. CDR3 length: 17 amino acids. The trim removed 5 bases at V and 5 bases at J, leaving 12 bases unmatched. Germline values: CDR1 MNHEY, CDR2 SMNVEV (reference sequence). This CDR3 reads CASSLISGTGVHNEQFF. CDR3 in DNA: TGTGCCAGCAGTCTTATCTCCGGGACAGGGGTCCACAATGAGCAGTTCTTC.

The chain is built from TRBV5-4 and TRBJ2-2; 8 bases fit TRBD2. J was trimmed by 4 bases and V by 4 bases; bases with no gene match: 9. The CDR3 runs 16 residues. The V gene's germline CDR1 is SGHNT and CDR2 YYREEE (reference sequence). The CDR3 DNA reads TGTGCCAGCAGCCCCTCTAGCGGGCGGAGCACCGGGGAGCTGTTTTTT. The encoded protein is CASSPSSGRSTGELFF.

V usage is TRBV28 and J usage is TRBJ1-2; TRBD1 matches 11 bases. The trim removed 5 bases at V and 6 bases at J, leaving 8 bases unmatched. CDR1 and CDR2 from the germline V gene are MDHEN and SYDVKM. The CDR3 runs 15 residues. This chain's CDR3 is CASSLRTGGRHGYTF. In DNA form, the CDR3 reads TGTGCCAGCAGTCTAAGGACAGGGGGCAGGCATGGCTACACCTTC.

The rearrangement joins TRBV6-5 to TRBJ1-6, with 9 bases identical to TRBD1. Germline V gene data show CDR1 as MNHEY and CDR2 as SVGAGI. The CDR3 is 14 amino acids. J was trimmed by 10 bases and V by 4 bases; bases with no gene match: 5. The CDR3 is CASSFDRGNSPLHF. The CDR3 nucleotides read TGTGCCAGCAGTTTCGACAGGGGGAACTCACCCCTCCACTTT.

This clone was detected only once. The chain has TRBV12-3 or TRBV12-4 and TRBJ1-6, with D possibly matching TRBD1 (6 bases). This CDR3 spans 13 amino acids. With 8 bases removed from V and 6 bases from J, the gap between germline ends came to 11 bases. The CDR3 region has the DNA TGTGCCAGCGGGGGGGCCCCTAATTCACCCCTCCACTTT. It codes for CASGGAPNSPLHF.

The chain couples TRBV29-1 to TRBJ1-3; TRBD1 might be the D (5 bases). Germline V CDR1 and CDR2: SQVTM, ANQGSEA. CDR3 length: 14 amino acids. The V and J ends lost 3 bases and 0 bases respectively, with 9 bases between them. The CDR3 loop reads CSVDVGGSGNTIYF. CDR3 coding DNA: TGCAGCGTTGATGTCGGGGGCTCTGGAAACACCATATATTTT.

The V call is TRBV5-1, the J call TRBJ2-1; TRBD2 matches 8 bases. V was pared by 0 bases and J by 3 bases, with 5 bases of the junction left unmatched. Per the germline V gene, CDR1 is SGHRS and CDR2 is YFSETQ. The CDR3 length is 16 residues. The CDR3: CASSLARLARYNEQFF. Written as DNA, the CDR3 is TGCGCCAGCAGCTTGGCTAGACTAGCGCGCTACAATGAGCAGTTCTTC. The variable domain in full, with the rest retrieved from reference TRBV5-1 and TRBJ2-1, is KAGVTQTPRYLIKTRGQQVTLSCSPISGHRSVSWYQQTPGQGLQFLFEYFSETQRNKGNFPGRFSGRQFSNSRSEMNVSTLELGDSALYLCASSLARLARYNEQFFGPGTRLTVL.

This clone turned up a few times. The rearrangement links TRBV6-6 to TRBJ1-4, with 8 bases identical to TRBD1. The J segment lost 7 bases and the V segment lost 4 bases, leaving 8 bases of the junction unmatched. The germline V gene encodes CDR1 MNHNY and CDR2 SVGAGI (reference sequence). This CDR3 comprises 15 residues. The CDR3 coding sequence is TGTGCCAGCAGTTCCGGACAGGGCTTGACTGAAAAACTGTTTTTT. Translated: CASSSGQGLTEKLFF.

The J gene is TRBJ1-5, the V gene TRBV30; D is unclear. From germline, CDR1 is GTSNPN and CDR2 SVGIG (reference sequence). V dropped 2 bases and J dropped 4 bases, with 9 bases sitting between them. The CDR3 consists of 13 residues. The CDR3 here is CAWSLQNNQPQHF. CDR3 sequence (DNA): TGTGCCTGGAGTTTACAGAATAATCAGCCCCAGCATTTT. The full variable domain, with the rest looked up from reference TRBV30 and TRBJ1-5, is SQTIHQWPATLVQPVGSPLSLECTVEGTSNPNLYWYRQAAGRGLQLLFYSVGIGQISSEVPQNLSASRPQDRQFILSSKKLLLSDSGFYLCAWSLQNNQPQHFGDGTRLSIL.

This chain joins TRBV10-3 and TRBJ1-1; 9 nucleotides match TRBD1. CDR1 and CDR2 (germline): ENHRY, SYGVKD. This CDR3 contains 13 residues. With V trimmed by 4 bases and J by 5 bases, 2 bases remained unmatched. In DNA form, the CDR3 reads TGTGCCATCAGTGGGACAGGGGTAACTGAAGCTTTCTTT. This sequence encodes CAISGTGVTEAFF.

V and J are TRBV6-2 or TRBV6-3 and TRBJ2-2; the D gene is possibly TRBD1 (5 bases). The CDR3 is 15 residues long. Germline V lookup: CDR1 MNHEY, CDR2 SVGEGT. Trimming cost V 5 bases and J 8 bases, with 18 bases left between them. This chain's CDR3 is CASSMRFQGTGELFF. CDR3 in DNA: TGTGCCAGCAGTATGAGGTTCCAGGGCACTGGGGAGCTGTTTTTT.

This chain uses TRBV10-3 with TRBJ1-4, with TRBD1 as a possible D gene (6 bases). V was trimmed by 3 bases and J by 8 bases, leaving 16 bases between them. Per germline, CDR1 ENHRY and CDR2 SYGVKD. The CDR3 is made up of 15 amino acids. Here the CDR3 DNA reads TGTGCCATCAGTGATCACAGGGTTGTCGGCGAAAAACTGTTTTTT. Amino acid sequence: CAISDHRVVGEKLFF.

The V gene is TRBV24-1, the J gene TRBJ2-7; no definite D call. The CDR3 is made up of 14 amino acids. Trimming shortened V by 9 bases and J by 2 bases, and 16 bases separated the two germline ends. Germline CDR1 is KGHDR and CDR2 is SFDVKD. The CDR3 here is CATSGGYGAYEQYF. DNA of the CDR3: TGTGCCACCTCTGGTGGGTACGGAGCCTACGAGCAGTACTTC.

This chain joins TRBV12-3 or TRBV12-4 and TRBJ1-2; D may be TRBD1 (5 bases). The V and J ends lost 3 bases and 6 bases respectively, with 11 bases between them. This CDR3 comprises 13 residues. Written as DNA, the CDR3 is TGTGCCAGCAGTTTGATAGGGGATAATGGCTACACCTTC. Its translation is CASSLIGDNGYTF.

The table lists this clone with a few counts. This chain connects TRBV6-6 to TRBJ1-4; D is perhaps TRBD1 (5 bases). The length of the CDR3 is 13 residues. The V end was cut by 11 bases, the J end by 1 base, with 11 bases between. Germline V gene lookup returns CDR1 MNHNY and CDR2 SVGAGI (reference sequence). CDR3 region: CASRGLTNEKLFF. The CDR3 DNA sequence: TGTGCCTCAAGGGGACTAACTAATGAAAAACTGTTTTTT.

The V call is TRBV7-8, the J call TRBJ1-2, with no clear D. Trimming stripped 5 bases from V and 0 bases from J, with 16 bases between. The CDR3 is 16 residues long. The germline gives CDR1 SGHVS, CDR2 FQNEAQ. Written as DNA, the CDR3 is TGTGCCAGCAGCCCACCTTATCTCTCAGCTAACTATGGCTACACCTTC. As protein: CASSPPYLSANYGYTF.

This clone appeared a single time. In the same sample, other DNA sequences code for this CDR3. The genes are TRBV14 and TRBJ1-1, with D possibly TRBD1 on 6 matching bases. The CDR3 extends over 15 amino acids. The germline V and J ends were trimmed by 4 bases and 1 base, with 13 bases remaining between them. Looked up from germline, CDR1 is SGHDN and CDR2 is FVKESK. CDR3 sequence reads: CASSLLQGRNTEAFF. CDR3 DNA: TGTGCCAGCAGCCTATTACAGGGAAGGAACACTGAAGCTTTCTTT.

This sequence joins TRBV5-1 and TRBJ1-4; 7 bases match TRBD1. CDR3 length equals 15 residues. Germline CDR1 reads SGHRS; CDR2 reads YFSETQ. Trimming cost V 8 bases and J 3 bases; bases outside gene matches: 10. The CDR3 bases are TGCGCCAGTACGGTGGATGGGACAGCTAATGAAAAACTGTTTTTT. As protein: CASTVDGTANEKLFF.

The chain joins TRBV6-6 to TRBJ1-5; 9 nucleotides line up with TRBD1. The V gene's germline CDR1 is MNHNY and CDR2 SVGAGI (reference sequence). V shed 4 bases and J 3 bases; nucleotides not matched to a gene: 7. The CDR3 extends over 16 amino acids. CDR3 coding DNA: TGTGCCAGCAGTTCCCGACAGGGGGGTCCCAATCAGCCCCAGCATTTT. Translating gives CASSSRQGGPNQPQHF.

The chain has TRBV5-4 and TRBJ1-1, with D perhaps TRBD1 (6 bases). The germline gives CDR1 SGHNT, CDR2 YYREEE (reference sequence). V dropped 5 bases and J dropped 2 bases, with 16 bases sitting between them. The CDR3 has 15 residues. The CDR3 protein is CASSPGQLPNTEAFF. The DNA for the CDR3 is TGTGCCAGCAGTCCTGGACAGTTACCTAACACTGAAGCTTTCTTT.

The rearrangement links TRBV5-1 to TRBJ2-1, with a possible D match to TRBD1 (6 bases). The CDR3 consists of 16 residues. The V gene lost 0 bases and the J gene lost 0 bases, with 10 bases spanning the gap. Germline CDR1 is SGHRS and CDR2 is YFSETQ. CDR3 protein: CASSLGGTSSYNEQFF. The CDR3 coding sequence is TGCGCCAGCAGCTTGGGGGGGACAAGCTCCTACAATGAGCAGTTCTTC.

The chain recombines TRBV5-1 with TRBJ1-2; the match to TRBD1 covers 10 bases. Looked up from germline, CDR1 is SGHRS and CDR2 is YFSETQ. The CDR3 contains 15 residues. Trimming cost V 3 bases and J 2 bases; bases outside gene matches: 4. The chain's CDR3 is CASSSRQGANYGYTF. CDR3 sequence (DNA): TGCGCCAGCAGCTCGCGACAGGGGGCGAACTATGGCTACACCTTC. Filled out from reference TRBV5-1 and TRBJ1-2, the complete variable domain reads KAGVTQTPRYLIKTRGQQVTLSCSPISGHRSVSWYQQTPGQGLQFLFEYFSETQRNKGNFPGRFSGRQFSNSRSEMNVSTLELGDSALYLCASSSRQGANYGYTFGSGTRLTVV.

This clone was detected only once. The gene calls are TRBV7-2 and TRBJ1-1; D is uncertain. V shed 1 base and J shed 1 base, with 7 bases lying between them. Germline CDR1 SGHTA, CDR2 FQGNSA. The CDR3 loop spans 14 amino acids. The CDR3 DNA is TGTGCCAGCAGCTTAGAGACTCCGAACACTGAAGCTTTCTTT. This encodes CASSLETPNTEAFF.

The V call is TRBV18, the J call TRBJ1-3, with 7 positions matching TRBD1. The germline V gene has CDR1 KGHSH and CDR2 LQKENI. V was clipped by 3 bases and J by 0 bases; unmatched bases: 17. The CDR3 consists of 20 residues. Written as DNA, the CDR3 is TGTGCCAGCTCACCGCCACCTTTGACAAGGGGGCTGATCTCTGGAAACACCATATATTTT. It encodes CASSPPPLTRGLISGNTIYF.

This rearrangement joins TRBV9 to TRBJ2-1, with a tentative D call TRBD2 (6 bases). V lost 3 bases and J lost 4, with 17 bases in between. Per germline, CDR1 SGDLS and CDR2 YYNGEE. The CDR3 spans 16 residues. The CDR3 coding sequence is TGTGCCAGCAGCGACCCTCTTAAGGGGAGGTACAATGAGCAGTTCTTC. It is translated as CASSDPLKGRYNEQFF.

The rearrangement links TRBV19 to TRBJ1-4; D gene unclear. The CDR3 length is 14 residues. V was pared by 7 bases and J by 8 bases, with 17 bases between. Germline values: CDR1 LNHDA, CDR2 SQIVND (reference sequence). CDR3 DNA: TGTGCCAGTACCCATAACAGAGCGGCCGAAAAACTGTTTTTT. This encodes CASTHNRAAEKLFF.

This clone was seen a single time. This chain connects TRBV6-4 to TRBJ2-7; D perhaps matches TRBD2 (6 bases). Germline-derived CDR1 and CDR2 are MRHNA and SNTAGT. Trimming shortened V by 4 bases and J by 2 bases, and 12 bases separated the two germline ends. The CDR3 is 14 amino acids. DNA for the CDR3: TGTGCCAGCAGTGCTTGGCGGGGTCCCTACGAGCAGTACGTC. Protein sequence: CASSAWRGPYEQYV.